The 26 T cell receptor beta chains below all came from one sample that was sequenced in a study of blood T cell repertoires in COVID-19. Produced via immunoSEQ multiplex PCR; TCRdb's table is partial and in-frame only. Among under 50,000 clones, approximately 80% were seen once, and the ten largest hold around 7%. Sequenced: peripheral blood. These receptors were taken from a man aged 40-50 years with acute or convalescent COVID-19.

The rearrangement uses TRBV24-1 and TRBJ2-1; the match to TRBD2 covers 8 bases. The germline V gene has CDR1 KGHDR and CDR2 SFDVKD. V was clipped by 3 bases and J by 0 bases; unmatched bases: 18. The CDR3 totals 21 residues. The CDR3 DNA follows: TGTGCCACCAGTGATCCAACCATCACTAGCGGTGGGACCTACTCCTACAATGAGCAGTTCTTC. This translates into CATSDPTITSGGTYSYNEQFF.

This clone was seen once. This rearrangement joins TRBV11-2 to TRBJ1-1, with D perhaps TRBD1 (6 bases). The CDR3 spans 15 residues. The germline V gene encodes CDR1 SGHAT and CDR2 FQNNGV. Trimming stripped 5 bases from V and 5 bases from J, with 18 bases between. This CDR3 is CASSPRIQGGTEAFF. The CDR3 DNA reads TGTGCCAGCAGCCCTCGGATACAGGGCGGGACTGAAGCTTTCTTT. Supplemented by reference TRBV11-2 and TRBJ1-1, the full variable domain reads EAGVAQSPRYKIIEKRQSVAFWCNPISGHATLYWYQQILGQGPKLLIQFQNNGVVDDSQLPKDRFSAERLKGVDSTLKIQPAKLEDSAVYLCASSPRIQGGTEAFFGQGTRLTVV.

V is TRBV7-2 and J is TRBJ2-1; tentatively, D is TRBD1 (5 bases). The CDR3 consists of 15 residues. Between the trimmed V and J ends, which lost 0 bases and 3 bases, there was a span of 9 bases. Per germline, CDR1 SGHTA and CDR2 FQGNSA. The CDR3 is CASSLAGVSYNEQFF. DNA of the CDR3: TGTGCCAGCAGCTTAGCAGGGGTAAGCTACAATGAGCAGTTCTTC.

The rearrangement links TRBV7-3 to TRBJ2-1; D possibly corresponds to TRBD1 (5 bases). Germline CDR1 and CDR2: SGHTA and FQGTGA. The V end was cut by 4 bases, the J end by 0 bases, with 10 bases between. CDR3 length: 15 residues. CDR3 in amino acids: CASSSQATSYNEQFF. The CDR3 nucleotides are TGTGCCAGCAGCTCACAGGCGACCTCCTACAATGAGCAGTTCTTC. The full variable domain, rest sourced from reference TRBV7-3 and TRBJ2-1, is GAGVSQTPSNKVTEKGKYVELRCDPISGHTALYWYRQSLGQGPEFLIYFQGTGAADDSGLPNDRFFAVRPEGSVSTLKIQRTERGDSAVYLCASSSQATSYNEQFFGPGTRLTVL.

The chain is built from TRBV30 and TRBJ1-3; D is undetermined. Trimming shortened V by 2 bases and J by 1 base, and 18 bases separated the two germline ends. CDR1 and CDR2 from the germline V gene are GTSNPN and SVGIG (reference sequence). There are 17 residues in the CDR3. In DNA, the CDR3 is TGTGCCTGGAGTCCCCGAGACACGATCACTTCTGGAAACACCATATATTTT. This translates into CAWSPRDTITSGNTIYF. The variable domain in full, completed from reference TRBV30 and TRBJ1-3, reads SQTIHQWPATLVQPVGSPLSLECTVEGTSNPNLYWYRQAAGRGLQLLFYSVGIGQISSEVPQNLSASRPQDRQFILSSKKLLLSDSGFYLCAWSPRDTITSGNTIYFGEGSWLTVV.

The chain uses TRBV28 and TRBJ1-5; 8 bases line up with TRBD1. V was pared by 5 bases and J by 2 bases, with 5 bases of the junction left unmatched. Germline values: CDR1 MDHEN, CDR2 SYDVKM. The CDR3 length is 15 residues. Here the CDR3 reads CASSGTGGGNQPQHF. The CDR3 DNA follows: TGTGCCAGCAGTGGAACAGGGGGTGGCAATCAGCCCCAGCATTTT.

The CDR3 is CASSSSGGRAETQYF. The CDR3 DNA sequence: TGCGCCAGCAGTTCTAGCGGGGGTCGGGCAGAGACCCAGTACTTC. J is TRBJ2-5 and V is TRBV5-1; 10 nucleotides line up with TRBD2. Per the germline V gene, CDR1 is SGHRS and CDR2 is YFSETQ. The CDR3 extends over 15 amino acids. V lost 5 bases and J lost 4; bases outside the gene matches: 8.

The V call is TRBV28, the J call TRBJ1-2; TRBD1 aligns across 8 bases. J was trimmed by 7 bases and V by 1 base; bases with no gene match: 5. Germline lookup yields CDR1 MDHEN and CDR2 SYDVKM. The CDR3 runs to 14 residues. The CDR3 spells CASSLSWTGFGYTF. As DNA, the CDR3 is TGTGCCAGCAGTTTATCTTGGACAGGGTTTGGCTACACCTTC.

The gene calls are TRBV2 and TRBJ1-6; perhaps TRBD1 as D (6 bases). CDR1 is SNHLY and CDR2 is FYNNEI in the germline V gene. This CDR3 is 15 amino acids long. Trimming shortened V by 5 bases and J by 5 bases, and 13 bases separated the two germline ends. CDR3 in amino acids: CASSLQGPNNSPLHF. The CDR3 DNA sequence: TGTGCCAGCAGTTTACAGGGACCGAATAATTCACCCCTCCACTTT. The full variable domain, rest sourced from reference TRBV2 and TRBJ1-6, is EPEVTQTPSHQVTQMGQEVILRCVPISNHLYFYWYRQILGQKVEFLVSFYNNEISEKSEIFDDQFSVERPDGSNFTLKIRSTKLEDSAMYFCASSLQGPNNSPLHFGNGTRLTVT.

The rearrangement joins TRBV6-5 to TRBJ1-1; possibly TRBD1 for D (5 bases). The V end lost 11 bases, the J end lost 6 bases, and 19 bases lay between the germline ends. The CDR3 has 13 residues. CDR1 is MNHEY and CDR2 is SVGAGI in the germline V gene. CDR3 loop: CAVGDWLGAEAFF. For the CDR3, the DNA is TGTGCCGTCGGGGACTGGTTAGGCGCTGAAGCTTTCTTT.

The rearrangement joins TRBV7-3 to TRBJ1-1, with TRBD1 as a possible D gene (6 bases). CDR3 length: 15 amino acids. The V end was cut by 2 bases, the J end by 0 bases, with 10 bases between. Germline assignment: CDR1 SGHTA and CDR2 FQGTGA. CDR3 sequence (DNA): TGTGCCAGCAGCTTAGGGGGCACTTTGAACACTGAAGCTTTCTTT. Its translation: CASSLGGTLNTEAFF.

V usage is TRBV5-6 and J usage is TRBJ1-6; unclear D gene. V was pared by 0 bases and J by 10 bases, with 14 bases between. CDR3 size: 15 residues. Per the germline V gene, CDR1 is SGHDT and CDR2 is YYEEEE. CDR3 DNA sequence: TGTGCCAGCAGCTTGGGCGGCTTTGAACCCTCACCCCTCCACTTT. It yields the protein CASSLGGFEPSPLHF.

This clone was seen only once. The chain joins TRBV9 to TRBJ2-1; 8 bases map to TRBD1. Germline V gene data show CDR1 as SGDLS and CDR2 as YYNGEE. Trimming removed 4 bases from V and 1 base from J; junction bases left unmatched: 7. The CDR3 length is 16 residues. The CDR3 coding sequence is TGTGCCAGCAGCCCTCAGGGGACAGGATCCTACAATGAGCAGTTCTTC. Amino acid sequence: CASSPQGTGSYNEQFF. Drawing the rest from reference TRBV9 and TRBJ2-1, the complete variable domain is DSGVTQTPKHLITATGQRVTLRCSPRSGDLSVYWYQQSLDQGLQFLIQYYNGEERAKGNILERFSAQQFPDLHSELNLSSLELGDSALYFCASSPQGTGSYNEQFFGPGTRLTVL.

This clone has more than one count but fewer than ten. This chain connects TRBV4-1 to TRBJ1-2; no clear D. Germline-derived CDR1 and CDR2 are MGHRA and YSYEKL. Trimming pared 1 base from V and 2 bases from J, leaving 8 bases between. The CDR3 contains 14 residues. CDR3 residues: CASSQGARNYGYTF. CDR3 DNA sequence: TGCGCCAGCAGCCAAGGTGCTAGGAACTATGGCTACACCTTC.

CDR3 residues: CAIAGDSNQPQHF. CDR3 nucleotide sequence: TGTGCCATTGCAGGGGATAGCAATCAGCCCCAGCATTTT. The chain joins TRBV10-3 to TRBJ1-5; D perhaps matches TRBD1 (6 bases). The germline V gene encodes CDR1 ENHRY and CDR2 SYGVKD. The V gene lost 9 bases and the J gene lost 0 bases, with 9 bases spanning the gap. The CDR3 is made up of 13 amino acids.

The J gene is TRBJ2-3, the V gene TRBV19; D perhaps matches TRBD1 (6 bases). Trimming removed 1 base at V and 7 bases at J, with 12 bases between. Germline-derived CDR1 and CDR2 are LNHDA and SQIVND (reference sequence). This CDR3 is 14 amino acids long. The CDR3 region has the DNA TGTGCCAGTAGTATAGGCCGGACAGTTAATACGCAGTATTTT. Protein product: CASSIGRTVNTQYF.

The chain has TRBV11-2 and TRBJ2-1; TRBD2 agrees at 10 bases. The V segment lost 3 bases and the J segment 5 bases; nucleotides outside the gene matches: 4. The germline V gene has CDR1 SGHAT and CDR2 FQNNGV. This CDR3 is 15 amino acids long. The CDR3 spells CASSFPSGGNNEQFF. The CDR3, as DNA: TGTGCCAGCAGCTTCCCTAGCGGGGGTAACAATGAGCAGTTCTTC.

This chain links TRBV6-5 with TRBJ2-5, with 15 bases identical to TRBD2. Trimming cost V 7 bases and J 5 bases; bases outside gene matches: 5. The germline gives CDR1 MNHEY, CDR2 SVGAGI. The CDR3 length is 15 residues. DNA of the CDR3: TGTGCCAGCAATTCCGGGACTAGCGGGGGGGAGACCCAGTACTTC. It codes for CASNSGTSGGETQYF.

The J gene is TRBJ1-4, the V gene TRBV15; TRBD1 might be the D (5 bases). The ends were cut back, 0 bases at V and 3 bases at J, with 8 bases in the middle. The germline gives CDR1 LNHNV, CDR2 YYDKDF (reference sequence). The CDR3 is 15 amino acids. The CDR3 here is CATSRDLGPNEKLFF. The CDR3 nucleotides are TGTGCCACCAGCAGAGATTTGGGGCCTAATGAAAAACTGTTTTTT.

The chain has TRBV7-2 and TRBJ2-1, with 11 bases aligning to TRBD1. With 3 bases clipped from V and 3 bases from J, the junction kept 10 bases outside the gene matches. The CDR3 is 18 residues long. Per the germline V gene, CDR1 is SGHTA and CDR2 is FQGNSA. CDR3 DNA: TGTGCCAGCAGCTTTTGGACAGGGGGCGCAGGTATCTACAATGAGCAGTTCTTC. Amino acid sequence: CASSFWTGGAGIYNEQFF.

The chain employs TRBV6-2 or TRBV6-3 and TRBJ2-7; TRBD1 matches 10 bases. The CDR3 contains 15 residues. Germline V gene sequence: CDR1 MNHEY, CDR2 SVGEGT. V lost 5 bases, J lost 3 bases, and 7 bases stayed unmatched. The CDR3 DNA reads TGTGCCAGCAGTGATCCGGGACAGGGGAACTACGAGCAGTACTTC. Protein: CASSDPGQGNYEQYF.

The CDR3 reads CASSQDGGQPQHF. The CDR3 DNA is TGTGCCAGCAGCCAAGATGGGGGCCAGCCCCAGCATTTT. V gene TRBV3-1 (or the pseudogene TRBV3-2) combines with J gene TRBJ1-5; TRBD1 might be the D (6 bases). CDR1 is LGHDT and CDR2 is YNNKEL in the germline V gene (reference sequence). The CDR3 has 13 residues. V gave up 0 bases and J gave up 7 bases, with 7 bases separating them.

The chain uses TRBV5-8 and TRBJ2-1, with TRBD1 matching 10 bases. Germline lookup yields CDR1 SGHTS and CDR2 YDEGEE. J was trimmed by 8 bases and V by 0 bases; bases with no gene match: 5. The CDR3 consists of 15 residues. CDR3: CASSLARDRGHEQFF. For the CDR3, the DNA is TGTGCCAGCAGCTTGGCCCGAGACAGGGGGCATGAGCAGTTCTTC. Drawing the rest from reference TRBV5-8 and TRBJ2-1, the complete variable domain is EAGVTQSPTHLIKTRGQQATLRCSPISGHTSVYWYQQALGLGLQFLLWYDEGEERNRGNFPPRFSGRQFPNYSSELNVNALELEDSALYLCASSLARDRGHEQFFGPGTRLTVL.

The rearrangement links TRBV7-2 to TRBJ1-4; no reliable D call. The CDR3 length is 15 residues. V lost 5 bases and J 7 bases, leaving 17 bases between the germline ends. CDR1 SGHTA and CDR2 FQGNSA come from the germline V gene. CDR3 residues: CASSDNRGIGEKLFF. The CDR3 coding sequence is TGTGCCAGCAGCGACAACCGTGGCATAGGTGAAAAACTGTTTTTT.

The chain uses TRBV5-1 and TRBJ2-7; 9 bases agree with TRBD1. Germline assignment: CDR1 SGHRS and CDR2 YFSETQ. CDR3 length: 15 amino acids. V was clipped by 0 bases and J by 5 bases; unmatched bases: 6. The CDR3 sequence is CASSLGGTGFHEQYF. In DNA, the CDR3 is TGCGCCAGCAGCTTGGGGGGGACAGGGTTCCACGAGCAGTACTTC.

Remarks on this clone: The same CDR3 is also encoded by other DNA sequences in this sample. The chain links TRBV30 to TRBJ1-1; a weak D match, TRBD1 (6 bases). The germline V gene has CDR1 GTSNPN and CDR2 SVGIG (reference sequence). V lost 0 bases and J lost 5, with 10 bases in between. The CDR3 totals 13 residues. For the CDR3, the DNA is TGTGCCTGGAGTGTTCAGGGGTATACTGAAGCTTTCTTT. Translation gives CAWSVQGYTEAFF.